The clone carrying this T cell receptor beta chain was picked up many times. The sample is drawn from a study of T cells after yellow fever vaccination. The CDR3 contains 13 residues. The V and J ends lost 6 bases and 6 bases respectively, with 17 bases between them. Per germline, CDR1 SQVTM and CDR2 ANQGSEA. Study findings and constraints: In post-booster samples, most primary-vaccination clones reappeared (approximately 95% CD4, over 70% CD8).

TCR cDNA, made by 5'RACE template switching, carried an added universal primer site and UMIs. MiXCR was run by TCRdb on the 5' RACE reads, yielding one entry per CDR3 protein. This table has nearly 45,000 distinct CDR3 sequences, 6.8% appearing once. Sequenced here: CD8+ T cells not binding an NS4B(214-222) dextramer, sorted from PBMCs, sampled 45 days after the yellow fever booster vaccination. This TCR came from a man under 40 who received the YFV17D yellow fever vaccine. The chain links TRBV29-1 to TRBJ1-2, with D perhaps TRBD1 (6 bases). CDR3 in DNA: TGCAGCGTCCGACAGGAGGAGAGAGATGGCTACACCTTC. Encoded protein: CSVRQEERDGYTF. Filled out from reference TRBV29-1 and TRBJ1-2, the complete variable domain reads SAVISQKPSRDICQRGTSLTIQCQVDSQVTMMFWYRQQPGQSLTLIATANQGSEATYESGFVIDKFPISRPNLTFSTLTVSNMSPEDSSIYLCSVRQEERDGYTFGSGTRLTVV.